Below, one T cell receptor beta chain is given with its context. Its matching antigen is unknown. This entry is derived from a study of cytomegalovirus exposure and HLA in healthy donors. The wider study: Around 79 million unique TCRs, all from HLA-typed donors, were included in an early release of the data. Study-level results: Sequencing probably produced one cluster of sequence variants that were highly shared. The study put some 160 TCR beta chains on its list as cytomegalovirus-associated. Relative to equally common others, HLA-associated TCR beta chains showed greater clonal expansion in a later analysis.

Primers included in the PCR were 60 Vbeta and 13 Jbeta primers. Some clones are missing from TCRdb's copy, which holds only in-frame ones; the method was immunoSEQ multiplex PCR. The repertoire includes 90,000 to 150,000 clones, 76% of them detected once, and about 12% sits in the top ten. The germline V gene has CDR1 MNHNS and CDR2 SASEGT. CDR3 size: 16 residues. Trimming cost V 3 bases and J 3 bases, with 14 bases left between them. Material for sequencing was PBMCs. The source is a woman between 40 and 50 years old in good health and CMV-seropositive. This sequence joins TRBV6-1 and TRBJ2-2, with a possible D match to TRBD1 (6 bases). The CDR3 sequence is CASSDHRAGDTGELFF. The CDR3 DNA reads as TGTGCCAGCAGTGACCACCGGGCAGGGGACACCGGGGAGCTGTTTTTT.